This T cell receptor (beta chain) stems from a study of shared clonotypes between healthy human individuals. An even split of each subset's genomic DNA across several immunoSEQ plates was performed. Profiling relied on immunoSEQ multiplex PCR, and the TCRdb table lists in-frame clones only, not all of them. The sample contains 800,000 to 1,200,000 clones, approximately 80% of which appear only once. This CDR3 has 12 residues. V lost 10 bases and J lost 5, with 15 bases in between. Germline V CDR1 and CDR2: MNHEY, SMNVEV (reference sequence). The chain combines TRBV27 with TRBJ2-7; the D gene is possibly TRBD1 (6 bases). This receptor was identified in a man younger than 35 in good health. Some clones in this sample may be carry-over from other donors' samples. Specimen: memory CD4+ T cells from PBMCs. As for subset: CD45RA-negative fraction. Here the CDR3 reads CATDAGVDEQYF. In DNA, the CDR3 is TGTGCCACCGACGCAGGGGTCGACGAGCAGTACTTC.